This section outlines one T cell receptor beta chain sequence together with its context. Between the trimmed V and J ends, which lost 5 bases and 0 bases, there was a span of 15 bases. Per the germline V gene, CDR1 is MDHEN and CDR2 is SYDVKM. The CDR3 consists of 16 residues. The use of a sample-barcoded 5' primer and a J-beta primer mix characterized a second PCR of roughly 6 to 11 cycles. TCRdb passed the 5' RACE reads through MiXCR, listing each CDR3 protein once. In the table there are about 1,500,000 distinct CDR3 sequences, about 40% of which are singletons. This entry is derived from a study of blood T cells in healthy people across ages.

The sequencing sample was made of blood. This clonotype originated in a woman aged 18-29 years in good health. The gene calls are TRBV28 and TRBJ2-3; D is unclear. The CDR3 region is CASSDHDGTSTDTQYF. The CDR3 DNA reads TGTGCCAGCAGTGACCACGACGGAACTAGCACAGATACGCAGTATTTT.